This TCR beta chain emerged from a study of beta chain features in type 1 diabetes. Study outcomes and limitations: Highly expressing activated T cells could be over-counted with a cDNA template. Shortening that was moderate but significant affected the TCRB CDR3s of Type 1 diabetes patients in all four CD4+ subsets.

cDNA synthesis used the whole RNA isolate, giving expressed TCRB sequences. Roughly 3.7 million reads, on average, came from each naive, central memory and regulatory T cell sample. Produced via immunoSEQ multiplex PCR; TCRdb's table is partial and in-frame only. The sample contains a few hundred thousand clones, roughly a tenth of which appear only once. Sorting with CD45RO/CCR7/CD25/CD127/CD95/CD27 yielded naive, central memory, regulatory and stem-like memory CD4+ cells. This clone turned up a few times. Its antigen remains unknown. Within the sample, other DNA sequences also encode this same CDR3. Sequences were obtained from naive CD4+ T cells from blood. The clonotype comes from a man aged 25-45 years with type 1 diabetes.

CDR3 nucleotide sequence: TGTGCCAGCAGCTTAGAAGGGGGCACTGAAGCTTTCTTT. Residues: CASSLEGGTEAFF. This chain connects TRBV7-9 to TRBJ1-1; D is perhaps TRBD1 (6 bases). Germline V gene sequence: CDR1 SEHNR, CDR2 FQNEAQ (reference sequence). The CDR3 spans 13 residues. Trimming removed 1 base from V and 4 bases from J, with 7 bases in between.